The present TCR beta chain was sequenced within a study of OX40 agonist ivuxolimab in advanced cancers. CDR1 is MDHEN and CDR2 is SYDVKM in the germline V gene. The CDR3 length is 13 residues. With respect to this clone: One junction end does not reproduce the germline sequence, and a read error may be involved.

The protocol was immunoSEQ multiplex PCR, while the TCRdb copy is restricted to in-frame clones and leaves out a portion. Altogether some 42,000 clones are present, about 86% being singletons, with the ten largest covering 21%. The gene calls are TRBV28 and TRBJ1-5; D uncertain. This sample comprised CD4+ or CD8+ T cells sorted from blood, obtained in a trial of the OX40 agonist ivuxolimab. The receptor comes from an adult with an advanced solid tumor such as melanoma, head and neck, liver or kidney cancer. The CDR3 region is CASNLGGNQPQHF. In DNA form, the CDR3 reads TGTGCCAGCAATTTAGGCGGTAATCAGCCCCAGCATTTT.